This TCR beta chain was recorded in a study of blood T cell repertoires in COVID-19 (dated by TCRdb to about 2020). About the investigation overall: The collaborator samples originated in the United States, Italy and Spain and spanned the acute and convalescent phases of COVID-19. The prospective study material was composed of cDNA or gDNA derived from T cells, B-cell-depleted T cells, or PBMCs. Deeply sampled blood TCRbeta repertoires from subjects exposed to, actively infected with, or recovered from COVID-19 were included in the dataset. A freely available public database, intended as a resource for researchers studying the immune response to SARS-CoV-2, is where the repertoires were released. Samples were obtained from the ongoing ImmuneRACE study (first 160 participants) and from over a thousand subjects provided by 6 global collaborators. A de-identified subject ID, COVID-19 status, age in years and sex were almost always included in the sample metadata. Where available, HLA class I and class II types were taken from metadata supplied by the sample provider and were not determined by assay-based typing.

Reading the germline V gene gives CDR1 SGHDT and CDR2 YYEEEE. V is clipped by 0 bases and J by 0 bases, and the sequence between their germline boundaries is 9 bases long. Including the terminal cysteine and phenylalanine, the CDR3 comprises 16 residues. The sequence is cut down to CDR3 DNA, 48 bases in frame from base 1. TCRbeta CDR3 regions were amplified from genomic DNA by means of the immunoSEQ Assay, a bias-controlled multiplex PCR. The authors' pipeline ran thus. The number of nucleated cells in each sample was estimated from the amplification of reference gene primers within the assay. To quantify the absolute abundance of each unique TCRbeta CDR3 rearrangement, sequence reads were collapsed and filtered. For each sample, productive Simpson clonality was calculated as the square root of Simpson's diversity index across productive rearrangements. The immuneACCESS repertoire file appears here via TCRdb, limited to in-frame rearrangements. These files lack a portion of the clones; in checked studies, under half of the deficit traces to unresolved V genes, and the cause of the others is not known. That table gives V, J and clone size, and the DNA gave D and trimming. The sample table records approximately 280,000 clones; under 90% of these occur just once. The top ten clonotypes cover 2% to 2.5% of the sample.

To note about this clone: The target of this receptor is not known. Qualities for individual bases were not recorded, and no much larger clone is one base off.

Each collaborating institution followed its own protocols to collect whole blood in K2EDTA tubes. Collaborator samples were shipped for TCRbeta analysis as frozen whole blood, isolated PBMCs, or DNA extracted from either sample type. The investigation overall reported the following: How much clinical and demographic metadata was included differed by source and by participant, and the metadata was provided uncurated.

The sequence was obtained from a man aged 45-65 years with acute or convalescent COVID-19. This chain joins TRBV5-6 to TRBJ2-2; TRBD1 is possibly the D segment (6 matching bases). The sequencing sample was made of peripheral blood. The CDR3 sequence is CASSLGTDSNTGELFF. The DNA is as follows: TGTGCCAGCAGCTTGGGGACAGATTCGAACACCGGGGAGCTGTTTTTT.